This record concerns one T cell receptor (beta chain) sequence. This clonotype was recorded a few times. It has no known antigen specificity. No quality values exist for individual bases; no much larger clone is one base distant. CDR1 DFQATT and CDR2 SNEGSKA were looked up in the germline V gene (reference sequence). V lost 6 bases and J lost 6 bases; the stretch between them is 12 bases long. The CDR3 spans 13 residues, from the cysteine through the phenylalanine. The kept DNA is CDR3 alone, 39 bases in frame from the first base. The data were taken from a study of CD8 T cells in ankylosing spondylitis (TCRdb year 2017). Concerning the study at large: T cell receptor beta repertoires were profiled in healthy donors and ankylosing spondylitis patients so that disease-linked TCR variants could be found. The full study cohort comprised approximately 23 ankylosing spondylitis patients and 110 or so healthy donors. Samples of peripheral blood were taken, and for ankylosing spondylitis patients, synovial fluid was collected as well.

Sequencing was performed on an Illumina HiSeq 2500. TCR beta libraries were prepared by quantitative 5'-RACE with molecular barcodes. As for how the authors treated the data: A new computational method based on a probabilistic model of VDJ rearrangement was used to identify disease-linked TCR variants. TCRdb applied fastp at Q25 and MiXCR to the public reads, then kept only in-frame beta chains. Every CDR3 protein is listed once, alongside the most common genes and DNA of its rows. TCRdb's processing, not the authors' own work, is the source of the V and J calls. The sample table holds 210,000 or so distinct CDR3 sequences, of which more than 25% were seen once. Approximately 6.6% of the sample lies in the top ten. General conclusions and limits of the study: The disease-linked clones were reported to be significantly enriched in matched synovial fluid samples from ankylosing spondylitis patients. Some motif variants were previously reported in synovial fluid and blood of reactive arthritis patients, suggesting common disease-initiation mechanisms. The disease-linked clones had a CD8+ phenotype and were found at relatively low frequencies in peripheral blood. Blood from ankylosing spondylitis patients appeared to be characterized by a TCR beta motif composed of about eight highly homologous amino acid variants.

The origin of this receptor is a male donor with ankylosing spondylitis or in good health (not recorded which). Recombination connected TRBV20-1 to TRBJ1-6, with a tentative D gene TRBD1 over 5 matching bases. Sequenced material: blood, either unsorted or a sorted T cell fraction (not recorded which). The CDR3 is CSAGRTFNSPLHF. The DNA is as follows: TGCAGTGCAGGAAGGACATTTAATTCACCCCTCCACTTT.